The T cell receptor beta chain described here comes from a study of blood T cell repertoires in COVID-19. Study at large: Italy, Spain and the United States were the sources of the convalescent and acute COVID-19 samples. Sources were T cells, B-cell-depleted T cells, or PBMCs; the material itself was cDNA or gDNA.

Profiled with immunoSEQ multiplex PCR; TCRdb holds only in-frame clones, not every one. The sample lists about 190,000 clones; about four fifths were seen once. Germline V gene lookup returns CDR1 SGHVS and CDR2 FQNEAQ. Trimming stripped 3 bases from V and 5 bases from J, with 8 bases between. This CDR3 has 13 amino acids. What was sequenced was peripheral blood. The chain employs TRBV7-8 and TRBJ1-5; D remains ambiguous. This receptor was taken from a woman aged 60-70 years with COVID-19, enrolled during active disease. CDR3 protein: CASSFGEDQPQHF. The CDR3 DNA sequence: TGTGCCAGCAGCTTCGGGGAGGATCAGCCCCAGCATTTT.